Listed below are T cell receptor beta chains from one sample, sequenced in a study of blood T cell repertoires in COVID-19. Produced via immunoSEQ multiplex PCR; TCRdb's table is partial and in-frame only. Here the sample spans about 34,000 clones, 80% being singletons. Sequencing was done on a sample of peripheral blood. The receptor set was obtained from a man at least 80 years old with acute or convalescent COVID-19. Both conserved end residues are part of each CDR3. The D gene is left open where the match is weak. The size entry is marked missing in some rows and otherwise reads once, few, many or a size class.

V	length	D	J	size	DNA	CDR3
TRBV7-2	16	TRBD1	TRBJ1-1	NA	TGTGCCAGCAGCTTCACAGGGGCGTTGATGAACACTGAAGCTTTCTTT	CASSFTGALMNTEAFF
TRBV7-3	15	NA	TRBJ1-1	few	TGTGCCAGCAGCCCCCAGGGGCTGGGGGACACTGAAGCTTTCTTT	CASSPQGLGDTEAFF
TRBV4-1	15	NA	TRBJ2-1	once	TGCGCCAGCAGCCGAGAGGGCCGGGACTCCGATGAGCAGTTCTTC	CASSREGRDSDEQFF
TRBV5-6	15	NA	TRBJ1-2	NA	TGTGCCAGCAGCTTGGAAGGGGCGTGGAGATATGGCTACACCTTC	CASSLEGAWRYGYTF
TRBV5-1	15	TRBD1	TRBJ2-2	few	TGCGCCAGCACAGCCCAGGGGGATGCCACCGGGGAGCTGTTTTTT	CASTAQGDATGELFF
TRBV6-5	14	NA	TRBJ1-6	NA	TGTGCCAGCACCCCCGCCGGCAGGGATTCACCCCTCCACTTT	CASTPAGRDSPLHF
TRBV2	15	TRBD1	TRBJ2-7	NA	TGTGCCAGCAGACAGGACAGGGGCATTTTACTCGAGCAGTACTTC	CASRQDRGILLEQYF
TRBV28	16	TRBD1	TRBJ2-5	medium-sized	TGTGCCAGCAGTTTTTTAGGGGGCAGCGTCCAAGAGACCCAGTACTTC	CASSFLGGSVQETQYF
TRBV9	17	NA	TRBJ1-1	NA	TGTGCCAGCAGCGTAGGGGCCAGGGGCGAAGGGGTCACTGAAGCTTTCTTT	CASSVGARGEGVTEAFF
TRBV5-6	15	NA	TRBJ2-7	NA	TGTGCCAGCAGCTCCTCGGGACCTTTGGGAGGCGAGCAGTACTTC	CASSSSGPLGGEQYF
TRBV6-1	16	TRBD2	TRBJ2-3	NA	TGTGCCAGCAGTGGAGGGACTAGCGCCGGCACAGATACGCAGTATTTT	CASSGGTSAGTDTQYF
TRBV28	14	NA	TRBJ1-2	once	TGTGCCAGCAGTTTTCCACAGGGATACTATGGCTACACCTTC	CASSFPQGYYGYTF
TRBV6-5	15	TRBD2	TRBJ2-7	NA	TGTGCCAGCAGTTTCGGACTAGCGGGAACCTACGAGCAGTACTTC	CASSFGLAGTYEQYF
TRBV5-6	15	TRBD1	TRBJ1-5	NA	TGTGCCAGCACCACCGGGACAGGGAGGGCTCAGCCCCAGCATTTT	CASTTGTGRAQPQHF
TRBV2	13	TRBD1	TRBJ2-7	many	TGTGCCGGAACTCCGGGACAGACCTACGAGCAGTACTTC	CAGTPGQTYEQYF
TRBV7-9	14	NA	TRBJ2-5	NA	TGTGCCAGCAGCCTAAGACAGCCCCAAGAGACCCAGTACTTC	CASSLRQPQETQYF
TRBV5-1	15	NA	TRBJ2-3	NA	TGCGCCAGCAGCTTCGGGGGAGAGAACACAGATACGCAGTATTTT	CASSFGGENTDTQYF
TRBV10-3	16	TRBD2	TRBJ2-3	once	TGTGCCATCAGTGAGTTTCGAGCGGGAGGGACAGATACGCAGTATTTT	CAISEFRAGGTDTQYF
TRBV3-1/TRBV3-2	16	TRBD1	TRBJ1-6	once	TGTGCCAGCAGCCAAGAAAGGGGGCGACGGTCCTCACCCCTCCACTTT	CASSQERGRRSSPLHF
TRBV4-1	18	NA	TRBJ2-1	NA	TGCGCCAGCAGCCAAGTGGATCTAGGCCTAGCGAGTCACAATGAGCAGTTCTTC	CASSQVDLGLASHNEQFF
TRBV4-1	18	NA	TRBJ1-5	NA	TGCGCCAGCAGCCAACCACTGCGCGGCAAGTCCGGCAGTCAGCCCCAGCATTTT	CASSQPLRGKSGSQPQHF
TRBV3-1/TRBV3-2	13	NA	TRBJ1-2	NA	TGTGCCAGCAGCCCAGCGGGAAACTATGGCTACACCTTC	CASSPAGNYGYTF
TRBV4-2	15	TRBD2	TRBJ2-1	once	TGTGCCAGCAGCCAAGGCGGGAGCTCCTACAATGAGCAGTTCTTC	CASSQGGSSYNEQFF